This TCR beta chain was recorded in a study of T cell responses to AZD1222 COVID-19 vaccine. Study outcomes and limitations: Baseline serostatus was positive in only six AZD1222 recipients. Clonal diversity was possibly underestimated; the donors were predominantly white British and more often female. Spike was spanned by vaccine-associated CD4 TCRs, with dominance at 160-218 and 743-854.

Trimming pared 0 bases from V and 6 bases from J, leaving 16 bases between. CDR3 length equals 15 residues. Germline-derived CDR1 and CDR2 are SGDLS and YYNGEE. TCRdb's table, derived via immunoSEQ multiplex PCR, lists solely in-frame clones and lacks some. The data contain 90,000 to 150,000 clones, 88% of them seen just once; the ten biggest clones take up roughly 2.6%. To note about this clone: Antigen: not known.

Sequencing used peripheral blood, obtained on day 0 of AZD1222 vaccination. The clonotype comes from an adult in good health. V usage is TRBV9 and J usage is TRBJ2-7; D gene uncertain. Here the CDR3 reads CASSVEARSSGEQYF. In DNA form, the CDR3 reads TGTGCCAGCAGCGTAGAGGCTCGGAGTTCGGGCGAGCAGTACTTC.